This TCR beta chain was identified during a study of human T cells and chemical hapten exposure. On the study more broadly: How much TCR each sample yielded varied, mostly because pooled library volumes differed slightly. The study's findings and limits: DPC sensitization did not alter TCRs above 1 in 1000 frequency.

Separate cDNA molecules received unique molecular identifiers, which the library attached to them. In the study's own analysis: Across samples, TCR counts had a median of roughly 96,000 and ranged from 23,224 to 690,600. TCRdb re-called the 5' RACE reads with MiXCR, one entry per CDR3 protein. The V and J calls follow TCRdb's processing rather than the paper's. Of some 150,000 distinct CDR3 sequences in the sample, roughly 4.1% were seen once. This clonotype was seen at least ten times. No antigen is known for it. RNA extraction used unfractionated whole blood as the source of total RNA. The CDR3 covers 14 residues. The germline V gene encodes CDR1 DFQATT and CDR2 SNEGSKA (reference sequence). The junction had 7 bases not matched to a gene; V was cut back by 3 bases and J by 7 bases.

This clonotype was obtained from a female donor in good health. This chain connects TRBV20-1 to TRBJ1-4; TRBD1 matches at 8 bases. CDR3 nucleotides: TGCAGTGCTAGTTCCGGACAGGGTACTGAAAAACTGTTTTTT. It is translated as CSASSGQGTEKLFF.